The clone carrying this T cell receptor (delta chain) is labeled as medium-sized (0.01 to 0.1%). The sample originates from a study of gamma-delta T cells after stem cell transplantation. TCRdb called clones from the RT-PCR reads again using CATT. The repertoire includes more than 1,200 delta-chain clones, roughly 13% of them detected once, and roughly a quarter sits in the top ten. What was sequenced was gamma-delta T cells. This TCR came from a human donor. It is not recorded whose cells these are; they may come from a transplant donor.

CDR3 in DNA: TGTGCCTGTGACACCGTAACGCGGGGGGTGTACACCGATAAACTCATCTTT. This codes for CACDTVTRGVYTDKLIF. This sequence joins TRDV2 and TRDJ1; possible D gene TRDD3, 5 bases. Germline V CDR1 and CDR2: GEAIGNYY, EKD. This CDR3 is 17 amino acids long. The V end was cut by 0 bases, the J end by 0 bases, with 16 bases between.